This TCR beta chain was sequenced during a study of shared clonotypes between healthy human individuals. This clone has just one count. Produced via immunoSEQ multiplex PCR; TCRdb's table is partial and in-frame only. The sample consists of some 2 million clones, roughly 95% of them appearing once. V lost 1 base and J lost 1, with 12 bases in between. The CDR3 sequence is 16 residues long. CDR1 LGHNA and CDR2 YSLEER come from the germline V gene. The chain carries TRBV4-3 and TRBJ2-3; D is perhaps TRBD2 (6 bases). The clonotype originates from a man aged 18 to 30 in good health. Source material: naive CD4+ T cells sorted from blood. Regarding subset: CD45RA+ positively selected. This CDR3 is CASSQGSTGGTDTQYF. CDR3 DNA: TGCGCCAGCAGCCAAGGATCTACGGGAGGCACAGATACGCAGTATTTT.